The rows below give T cell receptor beta chains drawn from one sample of a study of OX40 agonist ivuxolimab in advanced cancers. Clones were read by immunoSEQ multiplex PCR, and TCRdb kept only the in-frame ones, dropping some. The sample consists of roughly 50,000 clones, roughly 81% of them appearing once. The sample consisted of CD4+ or CD8+ T cells sorted from blood, taken in a trial of the OX40 agonist ivuxolimab. The source of these receptors is an adult with an advanced solid tumor such as melanoma, head and neck, liver or kidney cancer. Each CDR3 is given with its conserved first and last residue. A D gene is named only where the DNA matches it firmly. Size is stated for part of the rows, as once, few or many counts, or as a class when the clone is expanded.

TRBV14	TRBJ1-4	TRBD1	-	TGTGCCAGCAGCTGTACCAGGACAGGTAATGAAAAACTGTTTTTT	CASSCTRTGNEKLFF
TRBV9	TRBJ2-2	TRBD2	-	TGTGCCAGCAGACATAGCGGGGCCGGCACCGGGGAGCTGTTTTTT	CASRHSGAGTGELFF
TRBV11-2	TRBJ2-7	-	few	TGTGCCAGCAGCACGGGACGGGGTTGGGAGCAGTACTTC	CASSTGRGWEQYF
TRBV28	TRBJ1-3	-	once	TGTGCCAGCAGTTTACCGGGACGGAGCTCTGGAAACACCATATATTTT	CASSLPGRSSGNTIYF
TRBV5-1	TRBJ1-3	TRBD1	-	TGCGCCAGCAGCCAGACCTCCACAGGGGCTGGAAACACCATATATTTT	CASSQTSTGAGNTIYF
TRBV11-2	TRBJ2-7	-	-	TGTGCCAGCAGCTCCCAGACCTACGAGCAGTACTTC	CASSSQTYEQYF
TRBV5-6	TRBJ2-5	TRBD2	-	TGTGCCAGCAGCTTGTGGGCCGGGAGGAACTCGGAGACCCAGTACTTC	CASSLWAGRNSETQYF
TRBV7-6	TRBJ1-2	-	-	TGTGCCAGCAGCTTCGACCCTACTACTCGCTATGGCTACACCTTC	CASSFDPTTRYGYTF
TRBV11-1	TRBJ2-1	TRBD2	-	TGTGCCAGCAGCCTTACGACTAGCGGGAGCTCCTACAATGAGCAGTTCTTC	CASSLTTSGSSYNEQFF
TRBV5-8	TRBJ2-5	-	few	TGTGCCAGCAATAGGAGGGAACGGGAGACCCAGTACTTC	CASNRRERETQYF
TRBV6-5	TRBJ2-5	TRBD1	few	TGTGCCGCCCGACAGGGGCAAGAGACCCAGTACTTC	CAARQGQETQYF
TRBV2	TRBJ2-2	TRBD2	-	TGTGCCAGCAGCTTAGATCTAGCGGGAGTACGCACCGGGGAGCTGTTTTTT	CASSLDLAGVRTGELFF
TRBV5-1	TRBJ2-3	-	once	TGCGCCAGCAGCTTGACCAAAATCGAACAGGGATATGCAGATACGCAGTATTTT	CASSLTKIEQGYADTQYF
TRBV4-1	TRBJ2-7	-	-	TGCGCCAGCAGCCAAGATCCGTCAACAGGGAGTTCTGACTACGAGCAGTACTTC	CASSQDPSTGSSDYEQYF
TRBV7-2	TRBJ2-5	-	once	TGTGCCAGCAGCCTCTCGTACCAAGAGACCCAGTACTTC	CASSLSYQETQYF
TRBV28	TRBJ2-6	-	-	TGTGCCAGCAGTTTTCCCCCAGGACGCTCTGGGGCCAACGTCCTGACTTTC	CASSFPPGRSGANVLTF
TRBV28	TRBJ2-7	-	-	TGTGCCAGCCGCGGACCGACATCCTACGAGCAGTACTTC	CASRGPTSYEQYF
TRBV7-7	TRBJ2-3	-	once	TGTGCCAGCAGCTTAGAGGTGGGAGTGGCAGATACGCAGTATTTT	CASSLEVGVADTQYF
TRBV6-6	TRBJ2-3	-	-	TGTGCCACTGATAATGTGAGGGGCACAGATACGCAGTATTTT	CATDNVRGTDTQYF
TRBV11-2	TRBJ2-5	TRBD2	once	TGTGCCAGCAGCCCGGGGGTAGCGGGAGGGCAAGAGACCCAGTACTTC	CASSPGVAGGQETQYF
TRBV28	TRBJ1-5	-	-	TGTGCCAGCAGTTTGAACCGTAAGCCCCAGCATTTT	CASSLNRKPQHF
TRBV5-4	TRBJ2-5	-	-	TGTGCCAGCGAAAAAGAGGAGACCCAGTACTTC	CASEKEETQYF
TRBV10-3	TRBJ2-2	TRBD1	-	TGTGCCATCAGCCCTGGACAGGGTGGCACCGGGGAGCTGTTTTTT	CAISPGQGGTGELFF
TRBV28	TRBJ2-6	TRBD2	once	TGTGCCAGCAGTTCTTGGACTAGCGGAATCGATAGCTCTGGGGCCAACGTCCTGACTTTC	CASSSWTSGIDSSGANVLTF
TRBV4-2	TRBJ1-2	-	-	TGTGCCAGCAGCCAAGATGGAGGCGACAGCATGACAAAGAACTATGGCTACACCTTC	CASSQDGGDSMTKNYGYTF
TRBV19	TRBJ2-7	-	once	TGTGCCAGTACCAGGCACGAGCAGTACTTC	CASTRHEQYF
TRBV11-2	TRBJ2-2	TRBD2	-	TGTGCCAGCAGCCCCCTTTTAGGGGCGGGAGTAGCCACCGGGGAGCTGTTTTTT	CASSPLLGAGVATGELFF
TRBV10-1	TRBJ2-1	-	-	TGCGCCAGCAGTGAAAGCAGACAGGACACGAATTACAATGAGCAGTTCTTC	CASSESRQDTNYNEQFF
TRBV6-5	TRBJ1-1	TRBD1	few	TGTGCCAGCAGGGAATCAGGGGGCCCTGAAGCTTTCTTT	CASRESGGPEAFF
TRBV28	TRBJ2-7	-	-	TGTGCCAGCACTACCTCCTACGAGCAGTACTTC	CASTTSYEQYF
TRBV6-6	TRBJ2-7	-	-	TGTGCCAGCAACCCGGGCAGCTCCTACGAGCAGTACTTC	CASNPGSSYEQYF
TRBV6-5	TRBJ1-4	-	once	TGTGCCAGCAGCTTAGACGGCCGTGAAAAACTGTTTTTT	CASSLDGREKLFF
TRBV11-2	TRBJ1-5	-	few	TGTGCCAGCAGCTTGGGGGTTAATCAGCCCCAGCATTTT	CASSLGVNQPQHF
TRBV9	TRBJ1-4	-	-	TGTGCCGGCAGCGTACAGGGTGAAAAACTGTTTTTT	CAGSVQGEKLFF
TRBV5-8	TRBJ1-5	-	-	TGTGCCAGCAGCTTGGAGGGCAGCAGCAATCAGCCCCAGCATTTT	CASSLEGSSNQPQHF
TRBV28	TRBJ2-1	-	-	TGTGCCAGCAGGTTGAGGAGCGACAATGAGCAGTTCTTC	CASRLRSDNEQFF
TRBV2	TRBJ2-3	-	-	TGTGCCAGCTCGACAGAGGGCACAGATACGCAGTATTTT	CASSTEGTDTQYF
TRBV2	TRBJ1-1	-	-	TGTGCCAGTTACAGGAACACTGAAGCTTTCTTT	CASYRNTEAFF
TRBV19	TRBJ2-1	-	-	TGTGCCAGTAGTTCCCAGGGGGGGGGCTACGATGAGCAGTTCTTC	CASSSQGGGYDEQFF
TRBV7-2	TRBJ2-2	-	-	TGTGCCAGCACCCTGCCCGGACAGCTGAACACCGGGGAGCTGTTTTTT	CASTLPGQLNTGELFF
TRBV29-1	TRBJ1-5	TRBD1	-	TGCAGCGTGTCCGGACAGGGGAGTCGTCAGCCCCAGCATTTT	CSVSGQGSRQPQHF
TRBV28	TRBJ1-5	-	once	TGTGCCAGCATCCCGGGTGAGAGGGGTGATCAGCCCCAGCATTTT	CASIPGERGDQPQHF